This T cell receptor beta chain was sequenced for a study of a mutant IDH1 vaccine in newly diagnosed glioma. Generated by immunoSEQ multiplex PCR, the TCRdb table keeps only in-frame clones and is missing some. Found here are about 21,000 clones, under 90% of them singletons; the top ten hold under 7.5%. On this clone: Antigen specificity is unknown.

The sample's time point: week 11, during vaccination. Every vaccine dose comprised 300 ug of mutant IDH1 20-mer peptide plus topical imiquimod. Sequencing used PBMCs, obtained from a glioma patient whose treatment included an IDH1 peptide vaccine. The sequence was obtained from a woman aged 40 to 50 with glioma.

The CDR3 DNA reads TGTGCCAGCAGGCGCAGGGACAGGGGGACCTATGGCTACACCTTC. This sequence encodes CASRRRDRGTYGYTF. The chain is built from TRBV6-5 and TRBJ1-2, with 11 bases identical to TRBD1. The junction had 7 bases not matched to a gene; V was cut back by 6 bases and J by 4 bases. Germline CDR1 is MNHEY and CDR2 is SVGAGI. The CDR3 consists of 15 residues.